This TCR beta chain emerged from a study of T cell changes during pregnancy in multiple sclerosis. TCRdb's table, derived via immunoSEQ multiplex PCR, lists solely in-frame clones and lacks some. The sample lists more than 80,000 clones, about 95% occurring once. As to this clone: Other nucleotide sequences in the sample specify the same CDR3.

The CDR3 contains 16 residues. The germline V gene has CDR1 PRHDT and CDR2 FYEKMQ (reference sequence). The germline V and J ends were trimmed by 5 bases and 2 bases, with 18 bases remaining between them. The clonotype originates from a female donor with multiple sclerosis, enrolled in a pregnancy study. The chain uses TRBV13 and TRBJ1-2; perhaps TRBD1 as D (5 bases). Sequenced here: peripheral blood, sampled in the second trimester of pregnancy. The DNA of the CDR3 is TGTGCCAGCAGCCAGGGTTTGGGCCCCCTAAACTATGGCTACACCTTC. Amino acid sequence: CASSQGLGPLNYGYTF.